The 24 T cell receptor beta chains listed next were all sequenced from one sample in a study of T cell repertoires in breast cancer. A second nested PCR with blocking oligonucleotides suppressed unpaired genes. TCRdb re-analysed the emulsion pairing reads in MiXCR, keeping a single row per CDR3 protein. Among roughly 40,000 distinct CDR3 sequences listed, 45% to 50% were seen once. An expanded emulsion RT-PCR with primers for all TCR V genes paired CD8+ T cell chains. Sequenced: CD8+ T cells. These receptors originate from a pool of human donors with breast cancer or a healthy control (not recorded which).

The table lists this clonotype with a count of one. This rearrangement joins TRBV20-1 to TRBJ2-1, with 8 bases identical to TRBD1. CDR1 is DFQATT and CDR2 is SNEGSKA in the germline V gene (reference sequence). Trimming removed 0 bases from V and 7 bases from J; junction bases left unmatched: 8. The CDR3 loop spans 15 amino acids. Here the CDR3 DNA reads TGCAGTGCTAGAGATACCAGGGGGCTAACGAATGAGCAGTTCTTC. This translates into CSARDTRGLTNEQFF.

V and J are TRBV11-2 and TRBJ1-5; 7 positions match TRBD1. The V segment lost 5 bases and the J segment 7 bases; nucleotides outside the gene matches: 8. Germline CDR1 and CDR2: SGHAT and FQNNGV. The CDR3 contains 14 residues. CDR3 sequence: CASSPGTAGQPQHF. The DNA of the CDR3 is TGTGCCAGCAGCCCCGGGACAGCGGGGCAGCCCCAGCATTTT.

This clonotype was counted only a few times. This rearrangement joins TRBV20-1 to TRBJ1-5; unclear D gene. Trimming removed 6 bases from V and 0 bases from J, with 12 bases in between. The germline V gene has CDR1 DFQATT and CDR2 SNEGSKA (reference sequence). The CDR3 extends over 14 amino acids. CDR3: CSAVAGYSNQPQHF. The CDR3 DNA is TGCAGTGCAGTTGCGGGTTATAGCAATCAGCCCCAGCATTTT.

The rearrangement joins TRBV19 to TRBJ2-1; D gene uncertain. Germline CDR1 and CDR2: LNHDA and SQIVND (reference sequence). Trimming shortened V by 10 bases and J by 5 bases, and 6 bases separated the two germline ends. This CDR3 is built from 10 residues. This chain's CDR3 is CAIGDNEQFF. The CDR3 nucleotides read TGTGCCATAGGAGACAATGAGCAGTTCTTC. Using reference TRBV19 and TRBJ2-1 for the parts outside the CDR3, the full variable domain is DGGITQSPKYLFRKEGQNVTLSCEQNLNHDAMYWYRQDPGQGLRLIYYSQIVNDFQKGDIAEGYSVSREKKESFPLTVTSAQKNPTAFYLCAIGDNEQFFGPGTRLTVL.

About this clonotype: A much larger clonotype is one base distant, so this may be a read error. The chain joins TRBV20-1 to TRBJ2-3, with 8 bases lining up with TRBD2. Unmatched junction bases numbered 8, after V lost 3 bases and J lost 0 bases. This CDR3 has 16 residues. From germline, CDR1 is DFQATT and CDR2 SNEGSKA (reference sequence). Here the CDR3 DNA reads TGCAGTGCTAGGGAACCGACTAGCGCCAGCACAGATACGCAGTATTTT. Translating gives CSAREPTSASTDTQYF.

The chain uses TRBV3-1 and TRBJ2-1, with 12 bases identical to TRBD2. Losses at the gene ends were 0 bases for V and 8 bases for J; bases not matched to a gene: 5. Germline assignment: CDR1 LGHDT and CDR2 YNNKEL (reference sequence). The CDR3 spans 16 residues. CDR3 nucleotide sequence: TGTGCCAGCAGCCAAGATAAACTAGCGGGAGGTGATGAGCAGTTCTTC. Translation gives CASSQDKLAGGDEQFF.

CDR3 residues: CASAVLATDTQYF. CDR3 sequence (DNA): TGTGCCAGCGCGGTGCTCGCCACAGATACGCAGTATTTT. The chain employs TRBV19 and TRBJ2-3; no reliable D call. Looked up from germline, CDR1 is LNHDA and CDR2 is SQIVND (reference sequence). The V and J ends lost 9 bases and 2 bases respectively, with 12 bases between them. This CDR3 comprises 13 residues.

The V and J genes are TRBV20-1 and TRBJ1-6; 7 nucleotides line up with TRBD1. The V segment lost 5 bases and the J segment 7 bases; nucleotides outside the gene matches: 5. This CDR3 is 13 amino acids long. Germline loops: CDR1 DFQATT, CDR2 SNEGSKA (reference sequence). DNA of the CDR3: TGCAGTGCTCATCGGGACAGCAATTCACCCCTCCACTTT. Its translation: CSAHRDSNSPLHF.

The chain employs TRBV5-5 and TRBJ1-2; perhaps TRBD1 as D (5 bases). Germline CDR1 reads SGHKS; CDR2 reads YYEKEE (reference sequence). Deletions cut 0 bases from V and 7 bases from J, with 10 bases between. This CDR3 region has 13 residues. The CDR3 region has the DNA TGTGCCAGCAGCTTGGACGGCGGGGGTGGCTACACCTTC. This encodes CASSLDGGGGYTF.

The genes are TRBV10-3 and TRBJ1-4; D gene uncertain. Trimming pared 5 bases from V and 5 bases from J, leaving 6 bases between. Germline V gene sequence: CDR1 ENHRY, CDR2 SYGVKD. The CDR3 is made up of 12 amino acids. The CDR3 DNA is TGTGCCATCAGTCAACAGAATGAAAAACTGTTTTTT. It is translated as CAISQQNEKLFF.

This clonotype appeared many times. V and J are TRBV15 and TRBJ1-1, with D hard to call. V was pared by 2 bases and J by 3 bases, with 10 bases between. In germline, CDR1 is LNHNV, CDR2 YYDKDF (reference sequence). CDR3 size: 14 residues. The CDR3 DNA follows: TGTGCCACCAGCAGAAAGGGCCCTGACACTGAAGCTTTCTTT. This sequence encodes CATSRKGPDTEAFF.

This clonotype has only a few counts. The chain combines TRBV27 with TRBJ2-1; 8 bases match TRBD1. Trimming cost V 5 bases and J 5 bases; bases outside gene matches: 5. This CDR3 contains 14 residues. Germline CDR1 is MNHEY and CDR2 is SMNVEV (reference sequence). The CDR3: CASSDRGPDNEQFF. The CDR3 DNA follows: TGTGCCAGCAGTGACAGGGGCCCCGACAATGAGCAGTTCTTC.

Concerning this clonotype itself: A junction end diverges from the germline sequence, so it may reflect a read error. CDR3: CASGLGDRPFVGYTF. For the CDR3, the DNA is TGTGCCAGCGGCTTGGGGGACAGACCTTTTGTGGGCTACACCTTC. The chain recombines TRBV5-4 with TRBJ1-2, with 7 nucleotides matching TRBD1. CDR3 length: 15 amino acids. Germline V gene sequence: CDR1 SGHNT, CDR2 YYREEE (reference sequence).

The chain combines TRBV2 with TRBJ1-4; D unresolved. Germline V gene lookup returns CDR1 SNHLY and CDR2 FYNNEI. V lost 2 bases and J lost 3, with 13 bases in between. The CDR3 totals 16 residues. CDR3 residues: CASSERLGASNEKLFF. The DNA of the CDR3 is TGTGCCAGCAGTGAACGTCTGGGCGCTTCTAATGAAAAACTGTTTTTT.

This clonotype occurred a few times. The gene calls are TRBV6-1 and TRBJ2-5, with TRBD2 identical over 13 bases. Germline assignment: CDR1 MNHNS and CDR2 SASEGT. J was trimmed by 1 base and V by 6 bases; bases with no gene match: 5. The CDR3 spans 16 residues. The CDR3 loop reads CASSQTSGRFQETQYF. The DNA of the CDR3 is TGTGCCAGCAGCCAGACTAGCGGGAGGTTCCAAGAGACCCAGTACTTC.

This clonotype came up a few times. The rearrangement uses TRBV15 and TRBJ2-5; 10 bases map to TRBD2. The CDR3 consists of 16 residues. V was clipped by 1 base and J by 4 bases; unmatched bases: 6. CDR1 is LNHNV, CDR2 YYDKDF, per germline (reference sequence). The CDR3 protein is CATSRVEAGGIETQYF. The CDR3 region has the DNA TGTGCCACCAGCAGAGTAGAAGCGGGAGGGATAGAGACCCAGTACTTC.

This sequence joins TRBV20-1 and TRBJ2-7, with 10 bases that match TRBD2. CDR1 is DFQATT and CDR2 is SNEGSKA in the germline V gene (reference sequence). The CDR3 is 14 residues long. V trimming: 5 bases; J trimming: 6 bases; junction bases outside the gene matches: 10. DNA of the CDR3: TGCAGTGCTGACCCCAGCGGGAGGGCCCCCGAGCAGTACTTC. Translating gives CSADPSGRAPEQYF.

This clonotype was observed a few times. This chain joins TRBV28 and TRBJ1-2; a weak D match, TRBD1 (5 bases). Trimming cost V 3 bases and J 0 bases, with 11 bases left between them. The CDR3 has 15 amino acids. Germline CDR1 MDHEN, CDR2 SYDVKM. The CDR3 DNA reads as TGTGCCAGCAGTTTGGGAGGGACCGCTAACTATGGCTACACCTTC. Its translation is CASSLGGTANYGYTF.

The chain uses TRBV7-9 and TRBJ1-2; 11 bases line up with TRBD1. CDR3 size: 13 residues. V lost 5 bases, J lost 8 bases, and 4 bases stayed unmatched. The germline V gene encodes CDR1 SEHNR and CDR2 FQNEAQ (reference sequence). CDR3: CASSPGQGVGYTF. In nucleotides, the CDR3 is TGTGCCAGCAGCCCGGGACAGGGGGTAGGCTACACCTTC.

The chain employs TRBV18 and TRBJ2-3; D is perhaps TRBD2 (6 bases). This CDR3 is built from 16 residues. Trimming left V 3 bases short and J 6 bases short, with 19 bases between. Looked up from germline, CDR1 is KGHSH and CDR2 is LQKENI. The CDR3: CASSPLSLGTSDTQYF. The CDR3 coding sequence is TGTGCCAGCTCACCCTTGTCTCTGGGGACTTCGGATACGCAGTATTTT.

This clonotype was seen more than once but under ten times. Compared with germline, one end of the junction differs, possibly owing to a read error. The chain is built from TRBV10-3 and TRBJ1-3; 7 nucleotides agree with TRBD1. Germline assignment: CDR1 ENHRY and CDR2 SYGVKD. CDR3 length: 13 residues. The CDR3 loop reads CAIGPDRDSKSVF. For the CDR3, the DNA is TGTGCCATCGGCCCCGACCGGGACAGTAAGTCGGTATTT.

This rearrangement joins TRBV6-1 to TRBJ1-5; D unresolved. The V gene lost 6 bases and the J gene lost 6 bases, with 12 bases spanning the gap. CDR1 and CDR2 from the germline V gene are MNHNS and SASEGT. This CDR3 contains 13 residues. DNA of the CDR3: TGTGCCAGCAGGGTGGAGTTTAGTCAGCCCCAGCATTTT. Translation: CASRVEFSQPQHF.

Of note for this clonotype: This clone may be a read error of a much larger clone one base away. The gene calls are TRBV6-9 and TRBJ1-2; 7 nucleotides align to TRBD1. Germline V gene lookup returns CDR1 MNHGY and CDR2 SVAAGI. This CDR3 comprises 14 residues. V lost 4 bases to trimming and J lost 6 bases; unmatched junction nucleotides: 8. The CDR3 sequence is CASSLGLDRDGYTF. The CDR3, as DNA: TGTGCCAGCAGTTTAGGCCTTGACAGGGATGGCTACACCTTC.

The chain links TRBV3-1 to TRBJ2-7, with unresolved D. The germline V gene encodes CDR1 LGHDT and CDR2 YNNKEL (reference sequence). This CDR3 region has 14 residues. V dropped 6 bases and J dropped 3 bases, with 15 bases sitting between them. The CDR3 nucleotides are TGTGCCAGCAGTCCATGGATCAACAGCTACGAGCAGTACTTC. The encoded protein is CASSPWINSYEQYF.